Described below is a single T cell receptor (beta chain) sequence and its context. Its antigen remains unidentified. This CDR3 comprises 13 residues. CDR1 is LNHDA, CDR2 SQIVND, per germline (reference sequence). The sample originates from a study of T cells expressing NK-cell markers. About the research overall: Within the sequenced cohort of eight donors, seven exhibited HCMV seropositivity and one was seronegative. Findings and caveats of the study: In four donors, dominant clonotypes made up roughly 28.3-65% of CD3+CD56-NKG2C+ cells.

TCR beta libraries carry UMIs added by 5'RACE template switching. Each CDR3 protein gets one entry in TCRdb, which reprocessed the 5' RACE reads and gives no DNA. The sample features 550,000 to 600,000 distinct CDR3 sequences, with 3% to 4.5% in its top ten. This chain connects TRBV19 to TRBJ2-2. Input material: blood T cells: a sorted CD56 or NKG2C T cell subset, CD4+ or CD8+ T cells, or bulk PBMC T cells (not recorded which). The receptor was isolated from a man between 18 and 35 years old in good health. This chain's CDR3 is CASLSANTGELFF. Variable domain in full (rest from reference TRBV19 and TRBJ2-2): DGGITQSPKYLFRKEGQNVTLSCEQNLNHDAMYWYRQDPGQGLRLIYYSQIVNDFQKGDIAEGYSVSREKKESFPLTVTSAQKNPTAFYLCASLSANTGELFFGEGSRLTVL.